A selection of T cell receptor beta chains follows, all from one sample in a study of blood T cell repertoires in COVID-19. Profiling relied on immunoSEQ multiplex PCR, and the TCRdb table lists in-frame clones only, not all of them. This sample has 150,000 to 200,000 clones, with roughly 80% found just once. Sequenced: peripheral blood. These receptors came from a woman between 70 and 85 years old with COVID-19, enrolled during active disease. Both conserved end residues are part of each CDR3. D genes are given only for firm matches. Size tells how often a clone was seen (once, few, many) or the class of an expanded clone, and some rows leave it out.

d_gene: TRBD2
abundance: .
j_gene: TRBJ2-2
v_gene: TRBV10-1
CDR3aa: CASSAGLAEYTGELFF
CDR3nt: TGCGCCAGCAGCGCGGGACTAGCGGAGTATACCGGGGAGCTGTTTTTT

d_gene: TRBD1
abundance: .
j_gene: TRBJ2-5
v_gene: TRBV24-1
CDR3aa: CATSDQRGTGELETQYF
CDR3nt: TGTGCCACCAGTGACCAAAGGGGGACAGGGGAGTTAGAGACCCAGTACTTC

d_gene: TRBD1
abundance: .
j_gene: TRBJ2-2
v_gene: TRBV9
CDR3aa: CASSERQGDTGELFF
CDR3nt: TGTGCCAGCAGCGAGCGACAGGGGGACACCGGGGAGCTGTTTTTT

d_gene: TRBD1
abundance: .
j_gene: TRBJ1-5
v_gene: TRBV29-1
CDR3aa: CSVGTGDNQPQHF
CDR3nt: TGCAGCGTTGGGACAGGAGATAATCAGCCCCAGCATTTT

d_gene: TRBD1
abundance: .
j_gene: TRBJ1-4
v_gene: TRBV28
CDR3aa: CASSSNPRGPSEKLFF
CDR3nt: TGTGCCAGCAGCTCCAACCCCAGGGGGCCAAGTGAAAAACTGTTTTTT

d_gene: TRBD1
abundance: .
j_gene: TRBJ1-5
v_gene: TRBV7-8
CDR3aa: CASSLSGQFNQPQHF
CDR3nt: TGTGCCAGCAGCTTATCGGGACAGTTCAATCAGCCCCAGCATTTT

d_gene: TRBD1
abundance: .
j_gene: TRBJ2-7
v_gene: TRBV25-1
CDR3aa: CASSELDRGIFEQYF
CDR3nt: TGTGCCAGCAGTGAGCTAGACAGGGGAATTTTCGAGCAGTACTTC

d_gene: TRBD2
abundance: .
j_gene: TRBJ2-3
v_gene: TRBV6-2/TRBV6-3
CDR3aa: CASSYPLSGRARTDTQYF
CDR3nt: TGTGCCAGCAGTTACCCGCTCAGCGGGAGGGCCCGTACAGATACGCAGTATTTT

d_gene: TRBD1
abundance: .
j_gene: TRBJ1-6
v_gene: TRBV27
CDR3aa: CASSWTGLYNSPLHF
CDR3nt: TGTGCCAGCAGTTGGACAGGGCTTTATAATTCACCCCTCCACTTT

d_gene: TRBD1
abundance: .
j_gene: TRBJ1-2
v_gene: TRBV9
CDR3aa: CASSVADRAVDYGYTF
CDR3nt: TGTGCCAGCAGCGTAGCGGACAGGGCTGTCGACTATGGCTACACCTTC

d_gene: .
abundance: once
j_gene: TRBJ1-4
v_gene: TRBV6-5
CDR3aa: CASRYDLWEGELFF
CDR3nt: TGTGCCAGCCGATATGACCTCTGGGAGGGCGAACTGTTTTTT

d_gene: .
abundance: .
j_gene: TRBJ2-7
v_gene: TRBV15
CDR3aa: CATSRESGHSYEQYF
CDR3nt: TGTGCCACCAGCAGAGAATCGGGACACAGCTACGAGCAGTACTTC

d_gene: .
abundance: .
j_gene: TRBJ2-5
v_gene: TRBV27
CDR3aa: CASSLSANQETQYF
CDR3nt: TGTGCCAGCAGTTTATCAGCGAACCAAGAGACCCAGTACTTC

d_gene: .
abundance: .
j_gene: TRBJ2-1
v_gene: TRBV21-1
CDR3aa: CASSKPLTTTPYNEQFF
CDR3nt: TGTGCCAGCAGCAAACCCTTAACCACAACCCCCTACAATGAGCAGTTCTTC

d_gene: TRBD1
abundance: .
j_gene: TRBJ1-6
v_gene: TRBV7-9
CDR3aa: CASSLGQGPNSPLHF
CDR3nt: TGTGCCAGCAGCTTAGGACAGGGACCCAATTCACCCCTCCACTTT

d_gene: .
abundance: .
j_gene: TRBJ1-6
v_gene: TRBV4-3
CDR3aa: CASSPGQNSPLHF
CDR3nt: TGCGCCAGCAGCCCTGGACAGAATTCACCCCTCCACTTT

d_gene: .
abundance: .
j_gene: TRBJ2-2
v_gene: TRBV2
CDR3aa: CASSASQGSGELFF
CDR3nt: TGTGCCAGCAGTGCCTCTCAGGGTTCCGGGGAGCTGTTTTTT

d_gene: .
abundance: .
j_gene: TRBJ2-6
v_gene: TRBV19
CDR3aa: CASSPPTGGANVLTF
CDR3nt: TGTGCCAGTAGCCCCCCGACGGGTGGGGCCAACGTCCTGACTTTC